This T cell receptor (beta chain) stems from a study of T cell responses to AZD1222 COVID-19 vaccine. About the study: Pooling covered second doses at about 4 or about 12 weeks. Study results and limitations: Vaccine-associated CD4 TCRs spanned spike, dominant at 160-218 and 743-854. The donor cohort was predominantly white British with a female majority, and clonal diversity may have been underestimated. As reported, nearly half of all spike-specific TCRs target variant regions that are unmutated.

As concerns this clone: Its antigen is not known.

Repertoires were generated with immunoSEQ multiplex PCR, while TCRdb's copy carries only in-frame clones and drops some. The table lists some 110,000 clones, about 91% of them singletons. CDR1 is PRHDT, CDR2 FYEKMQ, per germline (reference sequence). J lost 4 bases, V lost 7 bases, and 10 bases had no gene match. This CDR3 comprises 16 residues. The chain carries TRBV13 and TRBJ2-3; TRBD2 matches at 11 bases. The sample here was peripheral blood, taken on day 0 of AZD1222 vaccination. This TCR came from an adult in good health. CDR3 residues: CASTTGTSGGPDTQYF. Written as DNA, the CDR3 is TGTGCCAGCACCACTGGGACTAGCGGTGGCCCAGATACGCAGTATTTT. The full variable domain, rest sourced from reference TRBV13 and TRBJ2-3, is AAGVIQSPRHLIKEKRETATLKCYPIPRHDTVYWYQQGPGQDPQFLISFYEKMQSDKGSIPDRFSAQQFSDYHSELNMSSLELGDSALYFCASTTGTSGGPDTQYFGPGTRLTVL.